A selection of T cell receptor beta chains follows, all from one sample in a study of cytomegalovirus exposure and HLA in healthy donors. Profiling relied on immunoSEQ multiplex PCR, and the TCRdb table lists in-frame clones only, not all of them. The ten most abundant clones cover approximately 0.63% of a sample with fewer than 100,000 clones. What was sequenced was PBMCs. Source of these receptors: a man aged 50-60 years in good health and CMV-seronegative. The CDR3 runs from the conserved cysteine through the conserved F or W. The D gene is left open where the match is weak.

>NA|TRBJ2-7|TRBV6-5
TGTGCCAGCAGTCAAGAAGGAGGGGCGAGCTACGAGCAGTACTTC
CASSQEGGASYEQYF
>NA|TRBJ1-3|TRBV19
TGTGCCAGTAGTGGTGGAGGGAGCTCTGGAAACACCATATATTTT
CASSGGGSSGNTIYF
>NA|TRBJ1-5|TRBV7-2
TGTGCCAGCAGCTTATCACGGGATCAGCCCCAGCATTTT
CASSLSRDQPQHF
>TRBD1|TRBJ1-6|TRBV2
TGTGCCAGCAGTGAATGGGGACAGGGGGCAGCATTTAATTCACCCCTCCACTTT
CASSEWGQGAAFNSPLHF
>TRBD2|TRBJ2-2|TRBV5-1
TGCGCCAGCAGCCCCCTACTAGCGGGGGATGCCGGGGAGCTGTTTTTT
CASSPLLAGDAGELFF
>TRBD2|TRBJ2-1|TRBV30
TGTGCCTGGAGTGTAGGGGCGGGGGGTCTCAATGAGCAGTTCTTC
CAWSVGAGGLNEQFF
>NA|TRBJ1-5|TRBV4-2
TGTGCCAGCAGCCAACAACAGGTCAATCAGCCCCAGCATTTT
CASSQQQVNQPQHF
>NA|TRBJ2-7|TRBV5-6
TGTGCCAGCAGCTGGGAGGCGACGATTATCGAGCAGTACTTC
CASSWEATIIEQYF
>NA|TRBJ1-4|TRBV28
TGTGCCAGCAGTTTGGAAGGGGGAGAAAAACTGTTTTTT
CASSLEGGEKLFF
>NA|TRBJ1-4|TRBV9
TGTGCCAGCAGCGCCCCGGGGGGGGGTATGGCTAATGAAAAACTGTTTTTT
CASSAPGGGMANEKLFF
>TRBD1|TRBJ1-1|TRBV7-6
TGTGCCAGCAGCACCCAAGGACAGGGGTTGAACACTGAAGCTTTCTTT
CASSTQGQGLNTEAFF
>NA|TRBJ2-1|TRBV6-6
TGTGCCACCGGGTTCCGGGGAGGGGGGCAGTTCTTC
CATGFRGGGQFF
>NA|TRBJ1-6|TRBV4-2
TGTGCCAGGCTAAGGGGGTCCTATAATTCACCCCTCCACTTT
CARLRGSYNSPLHF
>TRBD2|TRBJ2-1|TRBV11-2
TGTGCCAGCTGGCGGCGGGGGTTGGACAATGAGCAGTTCTTC
CASWRRGLDNEQFF